This T cell receptor beta chain was retrieved from a study of CD8+ T cells in alopecia areata. About the study: It was approximately 6-10-week-old female C3H/HeJ mice that received skin from 6-12-month-old C3H/HeJ graft donors with spontaneous alopecia.

Germline V lookup: CDR1 NSHNY, CDR2 SYGAGN. J gave up 0 bases and V 3 bases, and 5 bases lay outside the gene matches. The CDR3 is made up of 16 amino acids. In this sample, this clone turned up a few times. Its antigen is unidentified. Any gene name here is a mouse gene name. The read ends 4 residues before the CDR3 terminus; that terminus is restored from the germline J gene. Broader study findings: Patients showed less clear TCR sequence sharing than mice, possibly partly because of HLA diversity. When scalp samples are sequenced, resident alphabeta T cells of normal skin are also captured. An increase in clonality over normal scalp was evident in lesional scalp, especially alopecia totalis/universalis.

Cells from pooled cutaneous lymph nodes were sorted by CD4, CD8alpha, NKG2D, NKG2ACE and other markers. cDNA reverse transcribed from extracted RNA served as the sequencing template. Generated by immunoSEQ multiplex PCR, the TCRdb table keeps only in-frame clones and is missing some. This sample has under 350,000 clones and no singletons, with less than 1.5% in the ten largest. Sequenced sample: CD4+ T cells sorted from a lymph node. This rearrangement joins TRBV13-1 to TRBJ2-2, with 7 bases that match TRBD1. The sequence derives from a C3H/HeJ mouse with alopecia areata. For this strain, the MHC haplotype corresponds to H2-k. CDR3 DNA, as far as it was read: TGTGCCAGCAGTGGGGACAGCCTTGCAAACACCGGG. It specifies CASSGDSLANTG. The entire CDR3 sequence reads CASSGDSLANTGQLYF.